This T cell receptor (beta chain) was captured by sequencing in a study of beta chain features in type 1 diabetes. All sorted populations exceeded 98% purity. Study results and caveats: When Type 1 diabetes patients were examined, their TCRB CDR3s proved moderately but significantly shorter in all four CD4+ subsets.

Investigators reverse transcribed all isolated RNA, so they sequenced expressed TCRB transcripts. Data came from immunoSEQ multiplex PCR; TCRdb stores just in-frame clones and leaves some out. The data show about 170,000 clones, 7% to 9% seen once. Only a few counts were recorded for this clone. Its specificity is not known. Germline loops: CDR1 SGDLS, CDR2 YYNGEE. This CDR3 is 14 amino acids long. V shed 4 bases, J shed 5 bases, and the junction held 6 bases outside the gene matches. The chain employs TRBV9 and TRBJ2-1; TRBD2 aligns across 7 bases. The specimen sequenced was central memory CD4+ T cells from blood. This sequence was found in a young man with type 1 diabetes. In DNA, the CDR3 is TGTGCCAGCAGCCTCGGGGGGAGTAACAATGAGCAGTTCTTC. This translates into CASSLGGSNNEQFF.